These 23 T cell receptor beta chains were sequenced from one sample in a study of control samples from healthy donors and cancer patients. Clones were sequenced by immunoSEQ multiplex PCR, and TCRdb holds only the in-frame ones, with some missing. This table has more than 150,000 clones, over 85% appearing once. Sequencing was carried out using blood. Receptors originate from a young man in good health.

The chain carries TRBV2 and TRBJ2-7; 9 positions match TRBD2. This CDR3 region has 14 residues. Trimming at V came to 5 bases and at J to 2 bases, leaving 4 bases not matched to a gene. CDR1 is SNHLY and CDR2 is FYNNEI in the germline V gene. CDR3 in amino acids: CASSLAGAAYEQYF. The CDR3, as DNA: TGTGCCAGCAGTTTAGCGGGGGCCGCCTACGAGCAGTACTTC.

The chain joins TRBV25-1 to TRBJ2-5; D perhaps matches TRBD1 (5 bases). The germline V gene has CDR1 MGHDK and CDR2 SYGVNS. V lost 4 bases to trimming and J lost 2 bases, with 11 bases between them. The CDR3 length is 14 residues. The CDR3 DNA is TGTGCCAGCAGTGGGCACAGGAGTCAAGAGACCCAGTACTTC. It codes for CASSGHRSQETQYF. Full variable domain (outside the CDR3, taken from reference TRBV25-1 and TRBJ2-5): EADIYQTPRYLVIGTGKKITLECSQTMGHDKMYWYQQDPGMELHLIHYSYGVNSTEKGDLSSESTVSRIRTEHFPLTLESARPSHTSQYLCASSGHRSQETQYFGPGTRLLVL.

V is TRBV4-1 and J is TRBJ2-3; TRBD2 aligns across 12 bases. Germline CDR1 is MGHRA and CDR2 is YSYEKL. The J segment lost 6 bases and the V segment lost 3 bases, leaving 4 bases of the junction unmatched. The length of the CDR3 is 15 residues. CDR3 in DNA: TGCGCCAGCAGCCAGACTAGCGGGGGAACGGATACGCAGTATTTT. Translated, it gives CASSQTSGGTDTQYF.

The CDR3 bases are TGCAGTGCTAGAGAGGGCTATGGCTACACCTTC. This gives the protein CSAREGYGYTF. The gene calls are TRBV20-1 and TRBJ1-2; D gene ambiguous. The ends were cut back, 0 bases at V and 4 bases at J, with 3 bases in the middle. The CDR3 sequence is 11 residues long. Germline CDR1 DFQATT, CDR2 SNEGSKA (reference sequence).

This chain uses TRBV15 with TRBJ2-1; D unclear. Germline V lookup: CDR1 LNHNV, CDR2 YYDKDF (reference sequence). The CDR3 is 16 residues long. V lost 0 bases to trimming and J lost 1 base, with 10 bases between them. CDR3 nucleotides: TGTGCCACCAGCAGAGATGTAATGAATTCCTACAATGAGCAGTTCTTC. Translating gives CATSRDVMNSYNEQFF. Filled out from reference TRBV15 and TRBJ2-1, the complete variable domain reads DAMVIQNPRYQVTQFGKPVTLSCSQTLNHNVMYWYQQKSSQAPKLLFHYYDKDFNNEADTPDNFQSRRPNTSFCFLDIRSPGLGDTAMYLCATSRDVMNSYNEQFFGPGTRLTVL.

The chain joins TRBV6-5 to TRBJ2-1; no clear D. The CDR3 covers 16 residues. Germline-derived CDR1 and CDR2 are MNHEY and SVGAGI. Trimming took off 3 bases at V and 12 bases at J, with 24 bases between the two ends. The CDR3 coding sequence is TGTGCCAGCAGTTATTTTGAAAGTCCCAGCTCGGAAGGGCAGTTCTTC. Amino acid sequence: CASSYFESPSSEGQFF.

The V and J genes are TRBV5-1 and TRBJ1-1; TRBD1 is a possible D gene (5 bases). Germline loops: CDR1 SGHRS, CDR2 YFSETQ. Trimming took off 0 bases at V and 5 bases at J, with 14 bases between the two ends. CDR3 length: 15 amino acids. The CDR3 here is CASSLAGGMQTEAFF. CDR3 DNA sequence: TGCGCCAGCAGCTTGGCCGGGGGGATGCAAACTGAAGCTTTCTTT. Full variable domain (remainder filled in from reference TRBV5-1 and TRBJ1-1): KAGVTQTPRYLIKTRGQQVTLSCSPISGHRSVSWYQQTPGQGLQFLFEYFSETQRNKGNFPGRFSGRQFSNSRSEMNVSTLELGDSALYLCASSLAGGMQTEAFFGQGTRLTVV.

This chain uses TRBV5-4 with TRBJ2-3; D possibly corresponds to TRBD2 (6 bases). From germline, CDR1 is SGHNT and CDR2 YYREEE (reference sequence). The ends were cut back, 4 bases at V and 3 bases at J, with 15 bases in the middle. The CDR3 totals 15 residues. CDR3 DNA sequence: TGTGCCAGCAGCCTTGCAGGGAGGCTAACAGATACGCAGTATTTT. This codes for CASSLAGRLTDTQYF.

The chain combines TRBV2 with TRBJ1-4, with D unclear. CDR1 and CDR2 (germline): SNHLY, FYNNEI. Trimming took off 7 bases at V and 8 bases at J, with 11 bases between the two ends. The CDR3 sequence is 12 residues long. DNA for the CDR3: TGTGCCAGCAACCAACAACCCGAAAAACTGTTTTTT. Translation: CASNQQPEKLFF.

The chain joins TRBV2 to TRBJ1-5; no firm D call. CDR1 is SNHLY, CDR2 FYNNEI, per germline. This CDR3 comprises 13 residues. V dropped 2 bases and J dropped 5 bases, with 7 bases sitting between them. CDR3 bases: TGTGCCAGCAGTGAACAAGTAGATCAGCCCCAGCATTTT. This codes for CASSEQVDQPQHF.

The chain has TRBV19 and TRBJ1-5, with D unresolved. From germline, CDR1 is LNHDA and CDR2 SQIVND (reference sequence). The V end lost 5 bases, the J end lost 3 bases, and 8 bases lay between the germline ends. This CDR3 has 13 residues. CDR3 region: CASSYNLNQPQHF. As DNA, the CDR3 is TGTGCCAGTAGTTATAATCTCAATCAGCCCCAGCATTTT.

This chain's CDR3 is CASRQGTGNQETQYF. CDR3 DNA sequence: TGTGCCAGCAGGCAAGGGACAGGGAATCAAGAGACCCAGTACTTC. This chain connects TRBV9 to TRBJ2-5, with 9 positions matching TRBD1. Germline V gene sequence: CDR1 SGDLS, CDR2 YYNGEE. Losses at the gene ends were 5 bases for V and 2 bases for J; bases not matched to a gene: 7. The CDR3 runs 15 residues. The variable domain in full, completed from reference TRBV9 and TRBJ2-5, reads DSGVTQTPKHLITATGQRVTLRCSPRSGDLSVYWYQQSLDQGLQFLIQYYNGEERAKGNILERFSAQQFPDLHSELNLSSLELGDSALYFCASRQGTGNQETQYFGPGTRLLVL.

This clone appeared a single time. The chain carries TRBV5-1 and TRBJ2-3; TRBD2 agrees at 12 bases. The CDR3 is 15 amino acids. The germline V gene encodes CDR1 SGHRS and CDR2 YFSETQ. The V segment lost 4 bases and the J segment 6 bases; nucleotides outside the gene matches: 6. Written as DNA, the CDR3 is TGCGCCAGCAGCCCAGGACTAGCGGGGTCGGATACGCAGTATTTT. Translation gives CASSPGLAGSDTQYF.

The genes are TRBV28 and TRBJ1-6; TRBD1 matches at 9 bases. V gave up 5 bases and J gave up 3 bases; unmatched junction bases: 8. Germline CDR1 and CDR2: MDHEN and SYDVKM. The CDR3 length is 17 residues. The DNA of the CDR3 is TGTGCCAGCAGTCAGACTACAGGGGGCTTCTATAATTCACCCCTCCACTTT. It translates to CASSQTTGGFYNSPLHF.

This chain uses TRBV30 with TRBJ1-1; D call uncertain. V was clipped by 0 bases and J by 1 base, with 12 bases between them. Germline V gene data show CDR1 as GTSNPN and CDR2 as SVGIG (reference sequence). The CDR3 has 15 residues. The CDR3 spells CAWSVPAGWNTEAFF. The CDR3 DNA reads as TGTGCCTGGAGTGTACCTGCAGGCTGGAACACTGAAGCTTTCTTT.

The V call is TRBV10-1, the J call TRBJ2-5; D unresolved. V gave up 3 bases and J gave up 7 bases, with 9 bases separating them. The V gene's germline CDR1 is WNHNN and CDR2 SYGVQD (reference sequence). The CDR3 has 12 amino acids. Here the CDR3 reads CASSDTSGTQYF. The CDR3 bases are TGCGCCAGCAGTGACACCTCGGGGACCCAGTACTTC.

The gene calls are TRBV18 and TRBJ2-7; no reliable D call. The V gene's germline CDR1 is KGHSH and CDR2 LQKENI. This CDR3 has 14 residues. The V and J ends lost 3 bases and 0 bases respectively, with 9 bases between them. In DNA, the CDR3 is TGTGCCAGCTCACCTGGGTCAGCCTCCTACGAGCAGTACTTC. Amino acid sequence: CASSPGSASYEQYF.

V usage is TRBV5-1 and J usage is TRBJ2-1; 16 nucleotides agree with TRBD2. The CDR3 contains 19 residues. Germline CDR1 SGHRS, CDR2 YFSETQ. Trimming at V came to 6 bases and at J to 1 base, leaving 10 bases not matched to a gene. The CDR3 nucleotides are TGCGCCAGCACATCAACGGGACTAGCGGGGGGGCTGTCCTACAATGAGCAGTTCTTC. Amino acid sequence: CASTSTGLAGGLSYNEQFF.

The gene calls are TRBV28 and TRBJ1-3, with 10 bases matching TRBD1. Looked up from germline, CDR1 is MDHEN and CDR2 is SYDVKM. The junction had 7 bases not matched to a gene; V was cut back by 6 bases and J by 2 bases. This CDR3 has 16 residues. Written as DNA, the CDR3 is TGTGCCAGCAGGGGGGGGACAGGGGCTACTGGAAACACCATATATTTT. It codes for CASRGGTGATGNTIYF.

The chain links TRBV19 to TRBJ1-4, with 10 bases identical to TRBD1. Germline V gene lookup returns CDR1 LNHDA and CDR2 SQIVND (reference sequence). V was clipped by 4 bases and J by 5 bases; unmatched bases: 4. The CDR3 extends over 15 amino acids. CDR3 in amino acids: CASSNRGQGNEKLFF. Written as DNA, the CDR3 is TGTGCCAGTAGTAACCGGGGACAGGGGAATGAAAAACTGTTTTTT.

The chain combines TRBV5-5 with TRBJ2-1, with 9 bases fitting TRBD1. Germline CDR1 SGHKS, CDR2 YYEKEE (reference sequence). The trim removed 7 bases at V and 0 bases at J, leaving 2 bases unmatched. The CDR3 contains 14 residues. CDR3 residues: CASGGQGSYNEQFF. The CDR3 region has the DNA TGTGCCAGCGGGGGACAGGGCTCCTACAATGAGCAGTTCTTC.

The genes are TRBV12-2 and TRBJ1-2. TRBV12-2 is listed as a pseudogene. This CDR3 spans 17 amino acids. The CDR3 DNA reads TGTGCAAGTCGCTTCTCCGTGGGGGAGAAGGAAAACTATGGCTACACCTTC. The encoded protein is CASRFSVGEKENYGYTF.

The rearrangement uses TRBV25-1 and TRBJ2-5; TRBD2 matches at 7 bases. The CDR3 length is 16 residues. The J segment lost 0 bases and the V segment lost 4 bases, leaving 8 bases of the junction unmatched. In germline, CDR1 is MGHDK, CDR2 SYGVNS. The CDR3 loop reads CASSASAGVYQETQYF. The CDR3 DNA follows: TGTGCCAGCAGTGCCTCCGCGGGGGTTTACCAAGAGACCCAGTACTTC. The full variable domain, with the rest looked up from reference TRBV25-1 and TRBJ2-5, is EADIYQTPRYLVIGTGKKITLECSQTMGHDKMYWYQQDPGMELHLIHYSYGVNSTEKGDLSSESTVSRIRTEHFPLTLESARPSHTSQYLCASSASAGVYQETQYFGPGTRLLVL.